The 24 T cell receptor beta chains in this list originate from one sample, sequenced in a study of response to subunit inactivated influenza vaccine. TCRdb redid the calling of the RT-PCR reads with MiXCR, one entry per CDR3 protein. Counted here are about 700,000 distinct CDR3 sequences, 12% to 15% occurring once; the ten biggest clones make up roughly 7.2%. Source: PBMCs from blood, taken roughly 15 days before vaccination. Receptor source: a man aged 50 to 59 who received an inactivated influenza vaccine.

This clonotype occurred a few times. The gene calls are TRBV15 and TRBJ1-3, with 7 bases matching TRBD1. CDR1 and CDR2 from the germline V gene are LNHNV and YYDKDF (reference sequence). This CDR3 is 17 amino acids long. The trim removed 8 bases at V and 4 bases at J, leaving 17 bases unmatched. CDR3: CATCPDRNLLRGNTIYF. The CDR3 DNA reads as TGTGCCACCTGTCCGGACAGGAACCTCTTGCGAGGAAACACCATATATTTT. Together with reference TRBV15 and TRBJ1-3, the CDR3 gives the full variable domain: DAMVIQNPRYQVTQFGKPVTLSCSQTLNHNVMYWYQQKSSQAPKLLFHYYDKDFNNEADTPDNFQSRRPNTSFCFLDIRSPGLGDTAMYLCATCPDRNLLRGNTIYFGEGSWLTVV.

This clonotype was found a few times. This rearrangement joins TRBV20-1 to TRBJ2-7, with 9 bases identical to TRBD2. The length of the CDR3 is 14 residues. Germline V gene sequence: CDR1 DFQATT, CDR2 SNEGSKA (reference sequence). The ends lost 1 base at V and 5 bases at J; junction bases unmatched: 6. CDR3: CSARGGRARHEQYF. As DNA, the CDR3 is TGCAGTGCTAGAGGCGGGAGGGCCCGGCACGAGCAGTACTTC.

CDR3 sequence (DNA): TGCGCCAGCAGCTTAGCGGGAGGTGTCGGAAAACATCTCTACAATGAGCAGTTCTTC. It specifies CASSLAGGVGKHLYNEQFF. V is TRBV5-1 and J is TRBJ2-1; 9 bases fit TRBD2. This CDR3 is built from 19 residues. Looked up from germline, CDR1 is SGHRS and CDR2 is YFSETQ. The V and J ends lost 2 bases and 3 bases, in that order; junction bases with no gene match: 15.

At least ten counts were recorded for this clonotype. This rearrangement joins TRBV12-3 or TRBV12-4 to TRBJ2-3; the D gene is possibly TRBD1 (5 bases). Trimming removed 1 base at V and 0 bases at J, with 11 bases between. The CDR3 extends over 16 amino acids. Here the CDR3 reads CASSLGPAGSTDTQYF. The DNA of the CDR3 is TGTGCCAGCAGTTTAGGGCCAGCAGGGAGCACAGATACGCAGTATTTT.

This clonotype came up a few times. The rearrangement uses TRBV7-8 and TRBJ2-2; D is uncertain. This CDR3 has 17 amino acids. Trimming took 0 bases from V and 5 from J, leaving 16 bases between them. CDR1 and CDR2 (germline): SGHVS, FQNEAQ. CDR3 nucleotides: TGTGCCAGCAGCTTAGCCTCTTTGCAAGTGAGGACCGGGGAGCTGTTTTTT. This codes for CASSLASLQVRTGELFF.

The chain employs TRBV7-8 and TRBJ2-3; 12 positions agree with TRBD2. Trimming removed 5 bases from V and 3 bases from J; junction bases left unmatched: 6. The germline CDR1 and CDR2 sequences are SGHVS and FQNEAQ. The CDR3 has 16 residues. CDR3 in DNA: TGTGCCAGCAGCGGCCGGACTAGCGGGACGACAGATACGCAGTATTTT. As protein: CASSGRTSGTTDTQYF.

This clonotype was counted ten times or more. The chain recombines TRBV12-3 or TRBV12-4 with TRBJ1-2, with a weak D call TRBD1 (5 bases). V gave up 5 bases and J gave up 3 bases, with 10 bases separating them. The CDR3 is 13 amino acids. CDR3 DNA: TGTGCCAGCAGTCGACAGAGCTACTATGGCTACACCTTC. Translating it yields CASSRQSYYGYTF.

The chain has TRBV12-3 or TRBV12-4 and TRBJ2-3; D is possibly TRBD1 (5 bases). The CDR3 runs 16 residues. V lost 3 bases and J 7 bases, leaving 20 bases between the germline ends. CDR3 region: CASSFLTGAQKNTQYF. In DNA, the CDR3 is TGTGCCAGCAGTTTCTTGACTGGGGCGCAAAAAAATACGCAGTATTTT.

The V gene is TRBV28, the J gene TRBJ2-3, with TRBD1 as a possible D gene (6 bases). Germline-derived CDR1 and CDR2 are MDHEN and SYDVKM. Trimming removed 3 bases at V and 0 bases at J, with 16 bases between. The CDR3 is made up of 17 amino acids. The CDR3 spells CASSFLPGHSSTDTQYF. DNA for the CDR3: TGTGCCAGCAGTTTCCTCCCGGGACACTCTAGCACAGATACGCAGTATTTT.

J is TRBJ2-1 and V is TRBV6-4; possibly TRBD2 for D (7 bases). V lost 3 bases and J lost 3, with 12 bases in between. Looked up from germline, CDR1 is MRHNA and CDR2 is SNTAGT. This CDR3 has 15 amino acids. CDR3 in amino acids: CASSEEGGYYNEQFF. The DNA for the CDR3 is TGTGCCAGCAGTGAGGAGGGGGGGTACTACAATGAGCAGTTCTTC.

The chain couples TRBV12-3 or TRBV12-4 to TRBJ2-4; D is undetermined. Trimming took 1 base from V and 0 from J, leaving 7 bases between them. The CDR3 totals 15 residues. This chain's CDR3 is CASSLVGEAKNIQYF. For the CDR3, the DNA is TGTGCCAGCAGTTTAGTTGGGGAAGCCAAAAACATTCAGTACTTC.

Many counts were recorded for this clonotype. This chain links TRBV11-1 with TRBJ2-7; 10 bases fit TRBD2. The J segment lost 2 bases and the V segment lost 4 bases, leaving 5 bases of the junction unmatched. Germline loops: CDR1 SGHAT, CDR2 FQDESV (reference sequence). The CDR3 is made up of 15 amino acids. CDR3 region: CASSSQGLATYEQYF. The CDR3 DNA reads TGTGCCAGCAGCTCCCAGGGACTAGCGACCTACGAGCAGTACTTC.

This clonotype appeared a few times. CDR3 DNA sequence: TGTGCCACCCCGGAGCTGTTTTTT. It codes for CATPELFF. The chain is built from TRBV28 and TRBJ2-2; unclear D gene. CDR1 and CDR2 (germline): MDHEN, SYDVKM. V lost 10 bases to trimming and J lost 10 bases, with 4 bases between them. This CDR3 contains 8 residues.

The rearrangement uses TRBV20-1 and TRBJ1-6; D is possibly TRBD1 (5 bases). Germline values: CDR1 DFQATT, CDR2 SNEGSKA (reference sequence). Trimming shortened V by 6 bases and J by 6 bases, and 18 bases separated the two germline ends. This CDR3 is built from 15 residues. CDR3 nucleotides: TGCAGTGCCCTCCATGGGCGGGGACGTAATTCACCCCTCCACTTT. Translating it yields CSALHGRGRNSPLHF.

This clonotype was seen a few times. The V and J genes are TRBV20-1 and TRBJ2-1; the D is unclear. Trimming stripped 0 bases from V and 9 bases from J, with 9 bases between. CDR1 is DFQATT, CDR2 SNEGSKA, per germline (reference sequence). This CDR3 contains 12 residues. Written as DNA, the CDR3 is TGCAGTGCTAGAGATCAGGCGAGTGAGCAGTTCTTC. Translation gives CSARDQASEQFF.

This clonotype has a count of ten or more. The J gene is TRBJ2-5, the V gene TRBV20-1, with D possibly being TRBD2 (5 bases). From germline, CDR1 is DFQATT and CDR2 SNEGSKA (reference sequence). Trimming stripped 3 bases from V and 6 bases from J, with 11 bases between. CDR3 length: 12 residues. CDR3 nucleotides: TGCAGTGCTAGGTGGGCTAGCAAGACCCAGTACTTC. Its protein product is CSARWASKTQYF.

This clonotype appeared many times. The V gene is TRBV5-5, the J gene TRBJ2-1; 11 bases agree with TRBD2. V was pared by 2 bases and J by 2 bases, with 6 bases of the junction left unmatched. The CDR3 covers 17 residues. CDR1 and CDR2 (germline): SGHKS, YYEKEE (reference sequence). CDR3 in amino acids: CASSLIAGGPTYNEQFF. CDR3 in DNA: TGTGCCAGCAGCTTAATAGCGGGAGGGCCGACCTACAATGAGCAGTTCTTC.

This clonotype was picked up many times. This sequence joins TRBV2 and TRBJ1-2, with a possible D match to TRBD1 (5 bases). Per the germline V gene, CDR1 is SNHLY and CDR2 is FYNNEI. V was pared by 7 bases and J by 0 bases, with 15 bases between. There are 15 residues in the CDR3. The CDR3 nucleotides are TGTGCCAGCAACCGGGACCGACAAGCTAACTATGGCTACACCTTC. As protein: CASNRDRQANYGYTF.

This clonotype was counted between two and nine times. V gene TRBV7-9 combines with J gene TRBJ2-2; D remains ambiguous. Germline V CDR1 and CDR2: SEHNR, FQNEAQ (reference sequence). Trimming pared 10 bases from V and 7 bases from J, leaving 25 bases between. The CDR3 loop spans 16 amino acids. The CDR3 is CATEGGPPKGGGELFF. For the CDR3, the DNA is TGTGCCACCGAAGGTGGGCCCCCCAAAGGTGGCGGGGAGCTGTTTTTT.

This clonotype was detected a few times. The chain couples TRBV29-1 to TRBJ2-7; D not resolved. CDR3 size: 14 residues. Germline V gene lookup returns CDR1 SQVTM and CDR2 ANQGSEA. Deletions cut 4 bases from V and 2 bases from J, with 15 bases between. DNA for the CDR3: TGCAGCGTTGGGATGGAGAATTACCCCTACGAGCAGTACTTC. This codes for CSVGMENYPYEQYF.

The rearrangement joins TRBV14 to TRBJ1-2; a weak D match, TRBD1 (5 bases). With 3 bases removed from V and 7 bases from J, the gap between germline ends came to 12 bases. CDR1 and CDR2 from the germline V gene are SGHDN and FVKESK. CDR3 size: 13 residues. Here the CDR3 DNA reads TGTGCCAGCAGCCAGGGACGGGCCTTTGGCTACACCTTC. Its translation is CASSQGRAFGYTF.

This chain joins TRBV29-1 and TRBJ2-5, with D perhaps matching TRBD1 or TRBD2 (5 bases each). Trimming removed 4 bases at V and 0 bases at J, with 9 bases between. There are 13 residues in the CDR3. Germline-derived CDR1 and CDR2 are SQVTM and ANQGSEA. CDR3 sequence reads: CSVAGTYQETQYF. CDR3 sequence (DNA): TGCAGCGTTGCCGGGACGTACCAAGAGACCCAGTACTTC. Variable domain in full (rest from reference TRBV29-1 and TRBJ2-5): SAVISQKPSRDICQRGTSLTIQCQVDSQVTMMFWYRQQPGQSLTLIATANQGSEATYESGFVIDKFPISRPNLTFSTLTVSNMSPEDSSIYLCSVAGTYQETQYFGPGTRLLVL.

The chain is built from TRBV29-1 and TRBJ2-1; D uncertain. Trimming stripped 8 bases from V and 0 bases from J, with 11 bases between. The CDR3 has 13 amino acids. The V gene's germline CDR1 is SQVTM and CDR2 ANQGSEA. CDR3 residues: CSPRLFSYNEQFF. Written as DNA, the CDR3 is TGCAGCCCCAGACTGTTCTCCTACAATGAGCAGTTCTTC.

The rearrangement uses TRBV30 and TRBJ1-5, with 8 bases fitting TRBD1. The germline CDR1 and CDR2 sequences are GTSNPN and SVGIG (reference sequence). V was clipped by 3 bases and J by 6 bases; unmatched bases: 7. The CDR3 is 14 amino acids. The CDR3 DNA sequence: TGTGCCTGGAGCGACAGGGGCTGGAGTCAGCCCCAGCATTTT. This translates into CAWSDRGWSQPQHF. The whole variable domain, remainder taken from reference TRBV30 and TRBJ1-5, is SQTIHQWPATLVQPVGSPLSLECTVEGTSNPNLYWYRQAAGRGLQLLFYSVGIGQISSEVPQNLSASRPQDRQFILSSKKLLLSDSGFYLCAWSDRGWSQPQHFGDGTRLSIL.